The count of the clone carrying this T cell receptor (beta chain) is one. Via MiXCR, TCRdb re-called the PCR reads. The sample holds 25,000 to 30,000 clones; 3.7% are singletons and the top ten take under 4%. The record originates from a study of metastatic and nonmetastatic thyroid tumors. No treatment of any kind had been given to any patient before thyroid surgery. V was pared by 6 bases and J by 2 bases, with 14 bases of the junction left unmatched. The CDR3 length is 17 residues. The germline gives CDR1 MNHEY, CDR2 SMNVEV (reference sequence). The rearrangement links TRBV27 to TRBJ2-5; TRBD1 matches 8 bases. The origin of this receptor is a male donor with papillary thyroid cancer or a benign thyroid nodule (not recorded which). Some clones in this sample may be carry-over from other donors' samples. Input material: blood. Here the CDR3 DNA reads TGTGCCAGCAGCCCTGACAGGGGCCGAGAACCGCAAGAGACCCAGTACTTC. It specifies CASSPDRGREPQETQYF.